The clone carrying this TCR beta chain was recorded once. The antigen remains unidentified. This sample is part of a study of T cell responses to AZD1222 COVID-19 vaccine. General study results and limits: Reportedly, close to half of spike-specific TCRs are directed against unmutated variant regions. Two doses of AZD1222 preceded a rise in Spike-specific TCR breadth and depth. The donors showed a predominance of white British ancestry and of females, with possible underestimation of clonal diversity.

Losses at the gene ends were 4 bases for V and 3 bases for J; bases not matched to a gene: 2. In germline, CDR1 is GTSNPN, CDR2 SVGIG (reference sequence). CDR3 length: 13 residues. Sequenced by immunoSEQ multiplex PCR; TCRdb stores in-frame clones only, minus some. The sample has about 160,000 clones; about 93% are singletons. The chain recombines TRBV30 with TRBJ1-5; 8 nucleotides line up with TRBD1. The specimen was peripheral blood, collected on day 0 of AZD1222 vaccination. This TCR was sampled from an adult in good health. CDR3 region: CAWTGGFNQPQHF. CDR3 in DNA: TGTGCCTGGACAGGGGGCTTCAATCAGCCCCAGCATTTT.